This T cell receptor (beta chain) was retrieved from a study of blood T cell repertoires in COVID-19 (dated by TCRdb to the early 2020s). Background on the whole study: The collaborator samples originated in the United States, Italy and Spain and spanned the acute and convalescent phases of COVID-19. The material from the prospective study consisted of cDNA or gDNA derived from T cells, B-cell-depleted T cells, or PBMCs. Deeply sampled blood TCRbeta repertoires from subjects exposed to, actively infected with, or recovered from COVID-19 were included in the dataset. The repertoires were released in a freely available public database meant as a resource for research on the immune response to SARS-CoV-2. The samples were drawn from the first 160 participants of the ongoing ImmuneRACE study and from 1,200 or so subjects provided by 6 global collaborators. The sample metadata nearly always contained a de-identified subject ID, COVID-19 status, age in years and sex. Where HLA class I and class II types were available, the types were taken from metadata supplied by the sample provider, not from assay-based typing.

Enrolling through a virtual design, the prospective study's participants ranged in age from roughly 18 to 90 years and lived across 20 to 25 United States geographic areas. In the prospective study, cohorts were assigned on the basis of participant-reported clinical history obtained from a screening survey and a study questionnaire. Recovered participants in ImmuneRACE Cohort 3 were defined as having two consecutive negative NP/OP PCR tests, clearance from a healthcare professional, or resolution of symptoms. In the prospective study, mobile phlebotomists collected whole blood, serum and a nasopharyngeal or oropharyngeal swab from each participant. Over a roughly 2-month period, participants in the prospective study had the option of providing additional blood draws and questionnaires. Before DNA extraction, blood samples from the prospective study were shipped at room temperature or frozen. Comment on this clone: Its antigen has not been determined. No per-base quality is available; no much larger clone lies one base away.

CDR1 and CDR2, looked up from the germline V gene, are SGHDN and FVKESK. A distance of 9 bases separates the germline ends of V and J, which lose 5 bases and 2 bases respectively. The CDR3 sequence holds 13 residues, the cysteine and phenylalanine included. The kept DNA is CDR3 alone, 39 bases in frame from the first base. Paper-wide results and their limitations: How much clinical and demographic metadata was included differed by source and by participant, and the metadata was provided uncurated.

TCRbeta CDR3 regions were amplified from genomic DNA using the immunoSEQ Assay, a bias-controlled multiplex PCR. The authors' pipeline ran thus. The number of nucleated cells in each sample was estimated by amplification of reference gene primers within the assay. Sequence reads were collapsed and filtered to measure the absolute abundance of every unique TCRbeta CDR3 rearrangement. For each sample, productive Simpson clonality was calculated as the square root of Simpson's diversity index across productive rearrangements. TCRdb's version of the immuneACCESS table is confined to in-frame rearrangements and falls short of the full clone set. An unresolved V gene accounts for under half of the shortfall where checked; the remainder is of unknown origin. V and J calls and clone size come straight from that table; D and trimming were deduced from the DNA. The sample table contains around 330,000 clones; only one count was recorded for 89% of them. Approximately 5% of the sample rests with the top ten.

Recombination connected TRBV14 to TRBJ1-2; the D gene assignment is ambiguous. The sequenced sample was PBMCs or T cells enriched from blood (not recorded which). This sequence originates from a man aged 60 to 69 who had recovered from COVID-19. CDR3 loop: CASSNRRNYGYTF. The DNA sequence is TGTGCCAGCAGCAACCGCAGGAACTATGGCTACACCTTC.